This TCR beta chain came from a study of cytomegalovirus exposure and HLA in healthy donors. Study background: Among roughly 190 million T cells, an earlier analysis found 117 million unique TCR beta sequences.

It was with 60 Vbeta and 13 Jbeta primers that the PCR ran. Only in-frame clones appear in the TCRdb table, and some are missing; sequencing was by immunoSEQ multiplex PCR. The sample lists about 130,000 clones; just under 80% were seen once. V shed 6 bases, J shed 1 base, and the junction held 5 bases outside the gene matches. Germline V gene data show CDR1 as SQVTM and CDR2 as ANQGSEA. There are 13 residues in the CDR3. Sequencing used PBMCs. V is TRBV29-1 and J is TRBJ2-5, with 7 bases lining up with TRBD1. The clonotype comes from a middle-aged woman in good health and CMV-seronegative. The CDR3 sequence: CSVATGAQETQYF. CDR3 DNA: TGCAGCGTGGCCACAGGGGCCCAAGAGACCCAGTACTTC.